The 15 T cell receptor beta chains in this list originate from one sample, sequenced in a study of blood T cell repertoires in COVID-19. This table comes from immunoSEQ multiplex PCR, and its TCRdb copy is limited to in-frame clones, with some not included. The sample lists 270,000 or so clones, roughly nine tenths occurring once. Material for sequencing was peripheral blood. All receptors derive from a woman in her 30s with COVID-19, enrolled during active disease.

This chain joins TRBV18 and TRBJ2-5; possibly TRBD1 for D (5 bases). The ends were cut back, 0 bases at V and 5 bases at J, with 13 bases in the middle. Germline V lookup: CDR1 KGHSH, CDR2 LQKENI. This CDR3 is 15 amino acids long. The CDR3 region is CASSPPAARGETQYF. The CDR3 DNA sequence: TGTGCCAGCTCACCACCGGCGGCTAGGGGTGAGACCCAGTACTTC.

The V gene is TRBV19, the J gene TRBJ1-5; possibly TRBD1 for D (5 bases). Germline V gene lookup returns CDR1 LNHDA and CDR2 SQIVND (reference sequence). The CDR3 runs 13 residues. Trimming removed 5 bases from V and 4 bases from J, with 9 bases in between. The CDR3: CASSWTPNQPQHF. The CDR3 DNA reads TGTGCCAGTAGTTGGACACCAAATCAGCCCCAGCATTTT.

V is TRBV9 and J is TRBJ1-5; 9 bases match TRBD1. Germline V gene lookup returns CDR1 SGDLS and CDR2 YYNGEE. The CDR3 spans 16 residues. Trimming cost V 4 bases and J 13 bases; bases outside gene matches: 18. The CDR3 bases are TGTGCCAGCAGCCCCCGGGACAGGGACCTGCCAAGCTCTCAGCATTTT. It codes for CASSPRDRDLPSSQHF. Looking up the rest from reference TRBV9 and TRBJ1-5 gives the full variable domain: DSGVTQTPKHLITATGQRVTLRCSPRSGDLSVYWYQQSLDQGLQFLIQYYNGEERAKGNILERFSAQQFPDLHSELNLSSLELGDSALYFCASSPRDRDLPSSQHFGDGTRLSIL.

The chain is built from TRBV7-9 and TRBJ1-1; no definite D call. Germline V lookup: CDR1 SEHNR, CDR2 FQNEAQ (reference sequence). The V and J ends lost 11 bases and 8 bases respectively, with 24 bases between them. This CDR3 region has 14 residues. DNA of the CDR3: TGTGCCTCCCGAAAAGTGGGAGGTTACTACGAAGCTTTCTTT. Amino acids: CASRKVGGYYEAFF.

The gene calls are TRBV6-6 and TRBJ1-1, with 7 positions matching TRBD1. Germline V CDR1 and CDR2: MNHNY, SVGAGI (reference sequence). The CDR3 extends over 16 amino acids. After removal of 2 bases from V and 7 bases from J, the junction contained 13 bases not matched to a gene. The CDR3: CASSYDGAQGVYEAFF. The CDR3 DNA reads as TGTGCCAGCAGTTACGATGGAGCCCAGGGGGTATATGAAGCTTTCTTT.

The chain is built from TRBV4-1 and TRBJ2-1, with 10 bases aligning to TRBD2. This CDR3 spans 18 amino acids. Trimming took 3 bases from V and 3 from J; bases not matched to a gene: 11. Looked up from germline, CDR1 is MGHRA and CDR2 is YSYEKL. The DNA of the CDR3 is TGCGCCAGCAGCCAGGTAGCGGTAGCGGGGGGCTTCTACAATGAGCAGTTCTTC. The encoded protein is CASSQVAVAGGFYNEQFF.

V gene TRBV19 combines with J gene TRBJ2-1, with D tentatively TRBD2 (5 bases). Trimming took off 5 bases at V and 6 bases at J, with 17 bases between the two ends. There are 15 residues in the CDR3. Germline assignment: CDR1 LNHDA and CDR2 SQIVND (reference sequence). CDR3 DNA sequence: TGTGCCAGTAGTGTCGGGATCGAGGGTCCCAATGAGCAGTTCTTC. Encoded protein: CASSVGIEGPNEQFF.

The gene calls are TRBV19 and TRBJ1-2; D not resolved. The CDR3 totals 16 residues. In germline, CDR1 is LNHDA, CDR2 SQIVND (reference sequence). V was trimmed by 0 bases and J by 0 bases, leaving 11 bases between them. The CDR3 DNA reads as TGTGCCAGTAGTATAGACCGCGCCGGTTCTAACTATGGCTACACCTTC. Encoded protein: CASSIDRAGSNYGYTF.

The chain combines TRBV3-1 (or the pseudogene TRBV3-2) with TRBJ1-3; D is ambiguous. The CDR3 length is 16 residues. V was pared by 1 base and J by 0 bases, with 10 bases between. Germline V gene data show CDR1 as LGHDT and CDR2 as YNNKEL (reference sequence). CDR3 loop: CASSQGYRSSGNTIYF. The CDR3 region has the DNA TGTGCCAGCAGCCAAGGATATAGGAGCTCTGGAAACACCATATATTTT.

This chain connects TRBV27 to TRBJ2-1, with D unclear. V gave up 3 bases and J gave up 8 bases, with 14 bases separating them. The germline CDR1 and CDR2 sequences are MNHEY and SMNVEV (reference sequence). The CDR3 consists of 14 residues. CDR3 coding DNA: TGTGCCAGCAGTTTCTCCTACAGTTTCGATGAGCAGTTCTTC. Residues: CASSFSYSFDEQFF.

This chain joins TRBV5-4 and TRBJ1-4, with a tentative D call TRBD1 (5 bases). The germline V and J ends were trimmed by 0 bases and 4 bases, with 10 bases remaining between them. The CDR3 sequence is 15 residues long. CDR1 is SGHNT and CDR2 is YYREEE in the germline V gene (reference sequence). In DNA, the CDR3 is TGTGCCAGCAGCTTGGGAACAGGCCGTAATGAAAAACTGTTTTTT. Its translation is CASSLGTGRNEKLFF.

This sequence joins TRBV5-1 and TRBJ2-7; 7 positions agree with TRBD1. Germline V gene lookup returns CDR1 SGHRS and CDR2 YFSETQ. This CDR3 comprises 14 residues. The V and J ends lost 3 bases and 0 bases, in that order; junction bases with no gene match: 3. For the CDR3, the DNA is TGCGCCAGCAGCTGGGGGACAGACTCCTACGAGCAGTACTTC. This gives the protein CASSWGTDSYEQYF.

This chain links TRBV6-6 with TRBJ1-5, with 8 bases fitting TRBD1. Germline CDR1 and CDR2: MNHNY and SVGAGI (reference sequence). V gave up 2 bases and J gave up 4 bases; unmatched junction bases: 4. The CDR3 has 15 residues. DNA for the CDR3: TGTGCCAGCAGTTACGGGCAGGGGGCAAATCAGCCCCAGCATTTT. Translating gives CASSYGQGANQPQHF.

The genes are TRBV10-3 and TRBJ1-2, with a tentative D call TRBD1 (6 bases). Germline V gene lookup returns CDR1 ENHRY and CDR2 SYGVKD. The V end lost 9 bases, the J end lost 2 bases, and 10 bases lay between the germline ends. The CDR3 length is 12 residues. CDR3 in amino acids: CAIQGFNYGYTF. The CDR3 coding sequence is TGTGCCATTCAGGGGTTCAACTATGGCTACACCTTC.

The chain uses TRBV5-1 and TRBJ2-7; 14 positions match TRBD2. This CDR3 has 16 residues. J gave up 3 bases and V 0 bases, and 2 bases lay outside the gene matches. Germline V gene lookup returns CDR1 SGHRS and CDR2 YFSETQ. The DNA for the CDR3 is TGCGCCAGCAGCTTGGAAGGGACTAGCGGGGGCTACGAGCAGTACTTC. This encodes CASSLEGTSGGYEQYF.